Presented here are 3 T cell receptor beta chains from one specimen sequenced in a study of T cell repertoires in cytomegalovirus infection. From the reads, TCRdb called clonotypes with MiXCR, one entry per CDR3 protein. Of about 740,000 distinct CDR3 sequences listed, under 40% are singletons. The sequencing sample was made of PBMCs. These receptors were taken from a human donor in good health (CMV status not recorded). Some clones in this sample may be carry-over from other donors' samples.

CDR3 loop: CASSYGTKNTEAFF. The DNA of the CDR3 is TGTGCCAGCAGTTACGGGACAAAGAACACTGAAGCTTTCTTT. The V gene is TRBV6-6, the J gene TRBJ1-1, with D possibly matching TRBD1 (6 bases). Germline-derived CDR1 and CDR2 are MNHNY and SVGAGI (reference sequence). This CDR3 comprises 14 residues. V lost 2 bases, J lost 1 base, and 8 bases lay in between.

The chain couples TRBV12-3 or TRBV12-4 to TRBJ2-5; 8 positions match TRBD2. This CDR3 has 14 amino acids. The trim removed 7 bases at V and 1 base at J, leaving 5 bases unmatched. CDR3 sequence (DNA): TGTGCCAGCAACTTAGCGGGGCTCCAAGAGACCCAGTACTTC. This translates into CASNLAGLQETQYF.

The rearrangement uses TRBV6-1 and TRBJ2-1; D possibly corresponds to TRBD1 (6 bases). The germline V and J ends were trimmed by 10 bases and 5 bases, with 18 bases remaining between them. The CDR3 contains 14 residues. Germline V gene sequence: CDR1 MNHNS, CDR2 SASEGT. The CDR3 sequence is CATHAWTENNEQFF. For the CDR3, the DNA is TGTGCCACCCACGCTTGGACAGAGAACAATGAGCAGTTCTTC.